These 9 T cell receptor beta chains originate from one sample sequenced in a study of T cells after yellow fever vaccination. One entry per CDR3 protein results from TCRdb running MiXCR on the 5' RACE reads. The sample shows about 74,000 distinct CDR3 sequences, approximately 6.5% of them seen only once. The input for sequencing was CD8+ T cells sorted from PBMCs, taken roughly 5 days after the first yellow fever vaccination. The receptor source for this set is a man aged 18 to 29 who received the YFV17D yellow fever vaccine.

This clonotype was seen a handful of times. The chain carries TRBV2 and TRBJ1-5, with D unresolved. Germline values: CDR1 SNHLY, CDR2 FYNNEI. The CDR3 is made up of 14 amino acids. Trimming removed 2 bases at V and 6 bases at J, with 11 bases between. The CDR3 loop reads CASSEYVGSQPQHF. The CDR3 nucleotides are TGTGCCAGCAGTGAATATGTGGGGTCTCAGCCCCAGCATTTT.

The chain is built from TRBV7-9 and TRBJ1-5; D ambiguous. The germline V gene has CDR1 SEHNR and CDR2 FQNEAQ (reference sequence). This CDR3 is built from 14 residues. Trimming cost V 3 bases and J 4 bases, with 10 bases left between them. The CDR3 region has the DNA TGTGCCAGCAGCTTTAGCGGAGTAAATCAGCCCCAGCATTTT. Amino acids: CASSFSGVNQPQHF.

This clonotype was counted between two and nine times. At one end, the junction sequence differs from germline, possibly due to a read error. DNA of the CDR3: TGTGCCAGCAGTGAGAGTCCGGGTGAGACCCACTACTTC. The encoded protein is CASSESPGETHYF. This sequence joins TRBV2 and TRBJ2-5; no clear D gene. There are 13 residues in the CDR3. Germline V gene lookup returns CDR1 SNHLY and CDR2 FYNNEI.

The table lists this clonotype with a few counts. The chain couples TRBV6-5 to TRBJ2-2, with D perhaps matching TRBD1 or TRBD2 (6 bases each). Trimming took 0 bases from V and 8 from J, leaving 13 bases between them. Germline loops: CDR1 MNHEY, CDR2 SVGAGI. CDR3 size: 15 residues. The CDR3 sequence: CASSYSTGGGGELFF. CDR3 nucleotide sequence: TGTGCCAGCAGTTACTCGACCGGGGGCGGTGGGGAGCTGTTTTTT.

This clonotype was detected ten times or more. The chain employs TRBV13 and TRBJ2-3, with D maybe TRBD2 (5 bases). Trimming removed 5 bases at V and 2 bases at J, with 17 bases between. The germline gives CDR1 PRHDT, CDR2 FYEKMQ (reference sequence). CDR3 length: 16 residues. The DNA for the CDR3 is TGTGCCAGCAGCCCCCTCCGGGAAACCACCACAGATACGCAGTATTTT. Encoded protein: CASSPLRETTTDTQYF.

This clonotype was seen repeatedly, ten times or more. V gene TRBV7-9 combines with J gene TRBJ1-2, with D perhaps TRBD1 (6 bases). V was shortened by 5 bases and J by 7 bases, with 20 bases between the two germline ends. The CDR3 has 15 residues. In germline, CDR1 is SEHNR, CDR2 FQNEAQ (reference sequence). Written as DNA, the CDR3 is TGTGCCAGCAGCAAACAAGGGACACATCGTTTTGGCTACACCTTC. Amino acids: CASSKQGTHRFGYTF.

The CDR3 DNA reads TGCAGTGCTAGAGATCGACGGGGCAGCTACAATGAGCAGTTCTTC. It yields the protein CSARDRRGSYNEQFF. V and J are TRBV20-1 and TRBJ2-1, with D possibly being TRBD1 or TRBD2 (5 bases each). V lost 0 bases and J 3 bases, leaving 12 bases between the germline ends. This CDR3 region has 15 residues. CDR1 DFQATT and CDR2 SNEGSKA come from the germline V gene (reference sequence).

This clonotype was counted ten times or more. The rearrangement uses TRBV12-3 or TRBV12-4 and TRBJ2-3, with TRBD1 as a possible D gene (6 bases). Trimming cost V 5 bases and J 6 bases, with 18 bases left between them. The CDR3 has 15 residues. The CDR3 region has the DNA TGTGCCAGCAGTCACCTGACTCGAAGGGGGGATACGCAGTATTTT. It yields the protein CASSHLTRRGDTQYF.

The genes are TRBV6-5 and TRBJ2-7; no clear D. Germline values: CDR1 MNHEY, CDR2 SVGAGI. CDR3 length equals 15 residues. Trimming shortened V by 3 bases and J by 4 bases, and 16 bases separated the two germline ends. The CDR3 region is CASSYELGYSYEQYV. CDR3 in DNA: TGTGCCAGCAGTTATGAGTTGGGTTACTCTTACGAGCAGTACGTC.